The 13 T cell receptor beta chains below come from one sample, sequenced in a study of T cells after yellow fever vaccination. Via MiXCR, TCRdb re-called the 5' RACE reads, giving one row per CDR3 protein. There are 450,000 to 550,000 distinct CDR3 sequences in the sample; roughly a fifth occur only once, and about 16% lies in the top ten. The input for sequencing was PBMCs, taken around 3 weeks after the first yellow fever vaccination. Receptor source: a man between 18 and 29 years old who received the YFV17D yellow fever vaccine.

This rearrangement joins TRBV4-1 to TRBJ2-1; 7 nucleotides line up with TRBD2. The V gene end was trimmed by 2 bases and the J gene end by 2 bases; junction bases not matched to a gene: 6. CDR3 length equals 16 residues. The germline CDR1 and CDR2 sequences are MGHRA and YSYEKL. The CDR3 loop is CASSQMTSFAYNEQFF. The CDR3 nucleotides read TGCGCCAGCAGCCAAATGACTAGCTTCGCCTACAATGAGCAGTTCTTC.

J is TRBJ2-2 and V is TRBV12-3 or TRBV12-4; D gene ambiguous. This CDR3 comprises 13 residues. V was clipped by 8 bases and J by 4 bases, with 11 bases between them. Here the CDR3 reads CASRPWGTGELFF. As DNA, the CDR3 is TGTGCCAGCCGGCCCTGGGGCACCGGGGAGCTGTTTTTT.

This clonotype was seen more than once but under ten times. V usage is TRBV5-8 and J usage is TRBJ1-1; tentatively, D is TRBD1 (5 bases). The CDR3 loop spans 16 amino acids. Germline V gene sequence: CDR1 SGHTS, CDR2 YDEGEE. V lost 1 base and J lost 6, with 19 bases in between. CDR3 amino acids: CASSLRAAGGGAEAFF. The CDR3 DNA is TGTGCCAGCAGCTTGCGAGCTGCAGGCGGGGGAGCTGAAGCTTTCTTT.

CDR3 protein: CATSRDPTEAFF. DNA of the CDR3: TGTGCCACCAGCAGAGACCCAACTGAAGCTTTCTTT. The chain is built from TRBV15 and TRBJ1-1; D is uncertain. With 0 bases removed from V and 5 bases from J, the gap between germline ends came to 4 bases. Germline V CDR1 and CDR2: LNHNV, YYDKDF (reference sequence). This CDR3 is 12 amino acids long.

The chain carries TRBV20-1 and TRBJ1-1; D is unresolved. The CDR3 totals 12 residues. Germline V gives CDR1 DFQATT, CDR2 SNEGSKA (reference sequence). Deletions cut 2 bases from V and 11 bases from J, with 15 bases between. DNA for the CDR3: TGCAGTGCTAGACCGGCTTATCGGATGGCTTTCTTT. The encoded protein is CSARPAYRMAFF.

This clonotype was observed a handful of times. The chain combines TRBV18 with TRBJ2-7; D remains ambiguous. V gave up 3 bases and J gave up 3 bases, with 9 bases separating them. The CDR3 covers 13 residues. CDR1 is KGHSH and CDR2 is LQKENI in the germline V gene. The CDR3 coding sequence is TGTGCCAGCTCACCTGACGTTTACTACGAGCAGTACGTC. Translating gives CASSPDVYYEQYV.

This clonotype was observed a few times. V and J are TRBV5-1 and TRBJ2-1, with 13 bases identical to TRBD2. CDR3 length equals 15 residues. CDR1 and CDR2 from the germline V gene are SGHRS and YFSETQ. Germline trimming cut 7 bases from V and 7 bases from J; bases unmatched to any gene: 8. The CDR3 nucleotides read TGCGCCAGCCGACTAGCGGGGGGTACCGTAAATGAGCAGTTCTTC. Translation gives CASRLAGGTVNEQFF.

The sample holds a few counts of this clonotype. The V call is TRBV4-3, the J call TRBJ1-1, with D possibly matching TRBD1 (6 bases). The length of the CDR3 is 15 residues. Germline-derived CDR1 and CDR2 are LGHNA and YSLEER. V was shortened by 4 bases and J by 1 base, with 13 bases between the two germline ends. CDR3 DNA: TGCGCCAGCAGCCCATGGGACACCGCGAACACTGAAGCTTTCTTT. It specifies CASSPWDTANTEAFF.

This clonotype was seen only a few times. The J gene is TRBJ1-5, the V gene TRBV6-5; unclear D gene. This CDR3 has 15 amino acids. Germline CDR1 is MNHEY and CDR2 is SVGAGI. V was pared by 2 bases and J by 7 bases, with 15 bases between. The CDR3 DNA is TGTGCCAGCAGTTACACTCCCACTCTTAAACAGCCCCAGCATTTT. Amino acids: CASSYTPTLKQPQHF.

This chain links TRBV7-2 with TRBJ1-2, with D possibly TRBD1 on 6 matching bases. The V end was cut by 1 base, the J end by 8 bases, with 17 bases between. This CDR3 has 15 amino acids. Germline V gene lookup returns CDR1 SGHTA and CDR2 FQGNSA. CDR3 sequence: CASSLDPTGSGGYTF. In nucleotides, the CDR3 is TGTGCCAGCAGCTTAGACCCAACAGGGTCGGGAGGCTACACCTTC.

This clonotype has only a few counts. V and J are TRBV11-1 and TRBJ2-1; D remains ambiguous. V was shortened by 2 bases and J by 8 bases, with 7 bases between the two germline ends. This CDR3 spans 12 amino acids. Germline lookup yields CDR1 SGHAT and CDR2 FQDESV (reference sequence). Written as DNA, the CDR3 is TGTGCCAGCAGCTTAAGAAGAGATGAGCAGTTCTTC. Its protein is CASSLRRDEQFF.

This clonotype turned up a few times. The chain carries TRBV5-1 and TRBJ2-7, with 9 bases lining up with TRBD1. The V and J ends lost 4 bases and 5 bases, in that order; junction bases with no gene match: 10. Looked up from germline, CDR1 is SGHRS and CDR2 is YFSETQ. The length of the CDR3 is 15 residues. The chain's CDR3 is CASSNSGQGYDEQYF. In DNA form, the CDR3 reads TGCGCCAGCAGCAATTCGGGACAGGGTTACGACGAGCAGTACTTC.

The rearrangement links TRBV4-3 to TRBJ2-1, with 8 bases that match TRBD1. The CDR3 covers 15 residues. V gave up 2 bases and J gave up 6 bases; unmatched junction bases: 6. The V gene's germline CDR1 is LGHNA and CDR2 YSLEER. The DNA of the CDR3 is TGCGCCAGCAGCCAACAGGGGGCCACGGGCAATGAGCAGTTCTTC. It codes for CASSQQGATGNEQFF.